The present TCR beta chain was sequenced within a study of siplizumab effects on memory and regulatory T cells. General study results and limits: Assignment of a naive or memory phenotype failed for roughly 80-95% of the proliferating CD4+ or CD8+ clones. Alloreactive clones mapping to unstimulated subsets formed only a minor fraction. The drug siplizumab significantly decreased the alloreactive sequences that could be traced to unstimulated CD4+ memory cells.

Assays examined roughly 100,000 TCR templates per sample. The protocol was immunoSEQ multiplex PCR, while the TCRdb copy is restricted to in-frame clones and leaves out a portion. This sample has about 69,000 clones, with approximately 88% found just once. A word on this clone: As yet, its antigen is unknown.

The CDR3 contains 12 residues. The germline gives CDR1 MDHEN, CDR2 SYDVKM. Trimming took off 9 bases at V and 6 bases at J, with 12 bases between the two ends. This chain joins TRBV28 and TRBJ1-5; D call uncertain. This clonotype was obtained from a human donor in good health. The sample taken for sequencing was Tregs sorted from blood. This chain's CDR3 is CASQGPIQPQHF. As DNA, the CDR3 is TGTGCCAGTCAAGGTCCGATTCAGCCCCAGCATTTT.